The 8 T cell receptor beta chains listed next were all sequenced from one sample in a study of blood T cell repertoires in COVID-19. The assay was immunoSEQ multiplex PCR, and TCRdb's table has in-frame clones only and misses some. The table has 140,000 or so clones, roughly 80% seen once; the top ten hold 6.2%. Sample: PBMCs or T cells enriched from blood (not recorded which). These receptors originate from a woman between 40 and 50 years old who had recovered from COVID-19.

This rearrangement joins TRBV4-1 to TRBJ1-2, with 7 nucleotides matching TRBD1. Trimming took 0 bases from V and 5 from J; bases not matched to a gene: 3. This CDR3 spans 14 amino acids. In germline, CDR1 is MGHRA, CDR2 YSYEKL. The chain's CDR3 is CASSQEGRGYGYTF. The DNA for the CDR3 is TGCGCCAGCAGCCAAGAAGGCAGGGGGTATGGCTACACCTTC.

The gene calls are TRBV4-1 and TRBJ2-1; TRBD2 aligns across 11 bases. The CDR3 length is 16 residues. With 4 bases clipped from V and 4 bases from J, the junction kept 6 bases outside the gene matches. In germline, CDR1 is MGHRA, CDR2 YSYEKL. The CDR3 loop reads CASSPLAGGLYNEQFF. The CDR3 DNA reads TGCGCCAGCAGCCCCTTAGCGGGGGGGCTTTACAATGAGCAGTTCTTC.

The rearrangement uses TRBV5-1 and TRBJ2-5; possibly TRBD2 for D (5 bases). This CDR3 is 15 amino acids long. Germline loops: CDR1 SGHRS, CDR2 YFSETQ. V shed 2 bases and J shed 5 bases, with 16 bases lying between them. CDR3 coding DNA: TGCGCCAGCAGCTTATGGGCTAGGACGGGGGAGACCCAGTACTTC. As protein: CASSLWARTGETQYF.

This clone was seen a single time. The chain couples TRBV15 to TRBJ2-7; possible D gene TRBD1, 6 bases. Germline V gene sequence: CDR1 LNHNV, CDR2 YYDKDF (reference sequence). V dropped 5 bases and J dropped 5 bases, with 25 bases sitting between them. This CDR3 has 17 residues. The CDR3 bases are TGTGCCACCAGCTTCCGACGGGGACATCCCGCACACCACGAGCAGTACTTC. Translating gives CATSFRRGHPAHHEQYF.

This rearrangement joins TRBV27 to TRBJ2-3; a possible D gene is TRBD2 (5 bases). The CDR3 has 15 residues. With 5 bases removed from V and 1 base from J, the gap between germline ends came to 13 bases. Germline V gene lookup returns CDR1 MNHEY and CDR2 SMNVEV (reference sequence). The CDR3, as DNA: TGTGCCAGCAGTCCCCCGGACTGGGGCACAGATACGCAGTATTTT. This encodes CASSPPDWGTDTQYF.

In DNA, the CDR3 is TGTGCCTGGAGAGGTGAGGGGGCCAGTGAAGCTTTCTTT. This gives the protein CAWRGEGASEAFF. The genes are TRBV30 and TRBJ1-1; 7 bases agree with TRBD1. The CDR3 has 13 residues. V was pared by 3 bases and J by 7 bases, with 8 bases of the junction left unmatched. Germline-derived CDR1 and CDR2 are GTSNPN and SVGIG (reference sequence).

The table lists this clone with a count of one. V is TRBV5-1 and J is TRBJ2-1; 9 bases line up with TRBD2. V gave up 0 bases and J gave up 2 bases; unmatched junction bases: 12. Germline V gene lookup returns CDR1 SGHRS and CDR2 YFSETQ. The CDR3 totals 19 residues. CDR3 amino acids: CASSLAGGPGTSPYNEQFF. The CDR3 DNA follows: TGCGCCAGCAGCTTGGCCGGGGGTCCAGGGACTAGCCCCTACAATGAGCAGTTCTTC.

The genes are TRBV6-5 and TRBJ2-1; D not resolved. Per the germline V gene, CDR1 is MNHEY and CDR2 is SVGAGI. Trimming took off 6 bases at V and 9 bases at J, with 12 bases between the two ends. The CDR3 runs 12 residues. CDR3 DNA: TGTGCCAGCAGCAGCGATCTTGGTGAGCAGTTCTTC. Protein: CASSSDLGEQFF.